This T cell receptor (beta chain) came from a study of shared clonotypes between healthy human individuals. As for the study in general: The cohort had two women and a few men, ages 18 to 49. Study-wide findings and caveats: Some naive CD4 clonotypes, roughly 5%, turned up in common across several donors. Generally, naive subsets (rather than memory subsets) showed larger estimated richness.

This clone came up once. The target antigen is unknown. How the authors handled the data: Filtering differed because ImmunoSEQ produced junction-only sequences that carried no quality scores. This table comes from immunoSEQ multiplex PCR, and its TCRdb copy is limited to in-frame clones, with some not included. That table is the source of V, J and clone size, and D and trimming were worked out from the DNA. Found here are more than 400,000 clones, 96% of them singletons; the top ten hold about 0.064%. The CDR3 length is 14 residues. Germline loops: CDR1 SGHDT, CDR2 YYEEEE. V was clipped by 3 bases and J by 5 bases, with 12 bases between them.

This TCR came from a woman in her twenties or thirties in good health. Sequenced sample: naive CD4+ T cells sorted from blood. Stated subset: CD45RA+ positively selected. The J gene is TRBJ1-5, the V gene TRBV5-6; D is possibly TRBD1 (5 bases). In DNA, the CDR3 is TGTGCCAGCAGCTACTTCGGGGGGGATCAGCCCCAGCATTTT. Protein product: CASSYFGGDQPQHF. The entire variable domain, with the rest obtained from reference TRBV5-6 and TRBJ1-5, is as follows: DAGVTQSPTHLIKTRGQQVTLRCSPKSGHDTVSWYQQALGQGPQFIFQYYEEEERQRGNFPDRFSGHQFPNYSSELNVNALLLGDSALYLCASSYFGGDQPQHFGDGTRLSIL.